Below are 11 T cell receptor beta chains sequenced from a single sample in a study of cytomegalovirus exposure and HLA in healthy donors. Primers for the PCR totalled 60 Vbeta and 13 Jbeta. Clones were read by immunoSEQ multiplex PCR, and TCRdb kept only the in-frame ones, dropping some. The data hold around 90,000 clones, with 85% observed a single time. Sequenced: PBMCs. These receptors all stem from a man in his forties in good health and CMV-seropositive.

Written as DNA, the CDR3 is TGTGCCAGCAGCCGGGACACTGGGGATGAAAAACTGTTTTTT. Protein: CASSRDTGDEKLFF. The V gene is TRBV9, the J gene TRBJ1-4; D might be TRBD1 (6 bases). The CDR3 consists of 14 residues. Germline CDR1 reads SGDLS; CDR2 reads YYNGEE. V lost 4 bases, J lost 6 bases, and 13 bases lay in between.

CDR3 bases: TGTGCCAGCAGTTCGGGACAGGGGATAGAAGGGGAGACCCAGTACTTC. This codes for CASSSGQGIEGETQYF. The genes are TRBV2 and TRBJ2-5, with TRBD1 matching 10 bases. V lost 5 bases, J lost 5 bases, and 11 bases stayed unmatched. CDR1 and CDR2 from the germline V gene are SNHLY and FYNNEI. This CDR3 is 16 amino acids long. Looking up the rest from reference TRBV2 and TRBJ2-5 gives the full variable domain: EPEVTQTPSHQVTQMGQEVILRCVPISNHLYFYWYRQILGQKVEFLVSFYNNEISEKSEIFDDQFSVERPDGSNFTLKIRSTKLEDSAMYFCASSSGQGIEGETQYFGPGTRLLVL.

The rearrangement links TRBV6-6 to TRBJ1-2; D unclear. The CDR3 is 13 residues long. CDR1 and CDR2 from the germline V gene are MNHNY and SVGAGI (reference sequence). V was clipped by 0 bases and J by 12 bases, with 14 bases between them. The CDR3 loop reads CASSYSSRSSDTF. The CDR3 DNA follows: TGTGCCAGCAGTTACTCCTCCCGGAGTAGCGACACCTTC.

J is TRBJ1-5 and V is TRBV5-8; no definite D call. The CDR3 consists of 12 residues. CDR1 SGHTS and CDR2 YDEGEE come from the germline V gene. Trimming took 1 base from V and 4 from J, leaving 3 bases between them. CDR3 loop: CASSLYNQPQHF. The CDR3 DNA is TGTGCCAGCAGCTTGTATAATCAGCCCCAGCATTTT.

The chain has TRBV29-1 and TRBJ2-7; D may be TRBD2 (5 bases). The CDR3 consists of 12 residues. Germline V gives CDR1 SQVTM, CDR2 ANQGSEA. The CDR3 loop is CSTPGRGSEQYF. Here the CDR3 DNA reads TGCAGTACACCGGGCCGAGGGAGCGAGCAGTACTTC.

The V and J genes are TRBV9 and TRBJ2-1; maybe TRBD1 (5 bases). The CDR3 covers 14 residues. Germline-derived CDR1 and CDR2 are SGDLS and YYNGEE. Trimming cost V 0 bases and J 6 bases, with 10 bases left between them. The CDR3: CASSVEGVGNEQFF. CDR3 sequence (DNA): TGTGCCAGCAGCGTAGAAGGGGTGGGCAATGAGCAGTTCTTC.

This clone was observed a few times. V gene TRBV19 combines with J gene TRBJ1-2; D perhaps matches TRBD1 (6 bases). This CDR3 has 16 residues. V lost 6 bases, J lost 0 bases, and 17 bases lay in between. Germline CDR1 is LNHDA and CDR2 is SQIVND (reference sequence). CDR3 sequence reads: CASRSRGDPANYGYTF. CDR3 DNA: TGTGCCAGTAGGTCCAGGGGCGATCCAGCTAACTATGGCTACACCTTC.

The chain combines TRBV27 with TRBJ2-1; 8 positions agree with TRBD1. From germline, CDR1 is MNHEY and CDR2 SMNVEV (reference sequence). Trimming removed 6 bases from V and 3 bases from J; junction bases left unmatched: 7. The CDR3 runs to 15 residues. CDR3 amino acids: CASRDPGQDYNEQFF. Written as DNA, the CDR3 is TGTGCCAGCAGAGACCCGGGACAGGACTACAATGAGCAGTTCTTC.

DNA for the CDR3: TGTGCCTGGAGTGTGGGAGGGACGGAGAACACTGAAGCTTTCTTT. Translation gives CAWSVGGTENTEAFF. The genes are TRBV30 and TRBJ1-1; tentative D call: TRBD1 (5 bases). The CDR3 consists of 15 residues. Germline V lookup: CDR1 GTSNPN, CDR2 SVGIG (reference sequence). Trimming removed 0 bases at V and 1 base at J, with 12 bases between.

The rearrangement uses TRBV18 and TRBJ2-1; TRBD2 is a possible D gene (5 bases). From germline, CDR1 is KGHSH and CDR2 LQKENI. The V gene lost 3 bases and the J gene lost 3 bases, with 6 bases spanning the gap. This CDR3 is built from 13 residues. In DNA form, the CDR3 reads TGTGCCAGCTCACCTGAGGGCTACAATGAGCAGTTCTTC. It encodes CASSPEGYNEQFF.

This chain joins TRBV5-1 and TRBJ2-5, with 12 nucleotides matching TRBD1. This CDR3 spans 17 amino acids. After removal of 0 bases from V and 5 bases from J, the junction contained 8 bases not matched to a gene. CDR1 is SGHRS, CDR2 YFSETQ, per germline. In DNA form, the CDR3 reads TGCGCCAGCAGCTTGGCCGTGGGACAGGGGGCGAAGGAGACCCAGTACTTC. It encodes CASSLAVGQGAKETQYF.